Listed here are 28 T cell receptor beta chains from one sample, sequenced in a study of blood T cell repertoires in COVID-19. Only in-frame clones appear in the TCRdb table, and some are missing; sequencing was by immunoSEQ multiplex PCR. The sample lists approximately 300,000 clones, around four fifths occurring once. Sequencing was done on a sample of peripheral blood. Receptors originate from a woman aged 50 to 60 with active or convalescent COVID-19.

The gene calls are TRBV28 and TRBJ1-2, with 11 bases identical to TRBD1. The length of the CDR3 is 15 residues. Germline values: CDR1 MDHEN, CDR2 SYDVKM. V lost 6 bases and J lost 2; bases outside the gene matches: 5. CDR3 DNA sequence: TGTGCCAGCAGCGGGGGGGACAGGGGGAACTATGGCTACACCTTC. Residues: CASSGGDRGNYGYTF.

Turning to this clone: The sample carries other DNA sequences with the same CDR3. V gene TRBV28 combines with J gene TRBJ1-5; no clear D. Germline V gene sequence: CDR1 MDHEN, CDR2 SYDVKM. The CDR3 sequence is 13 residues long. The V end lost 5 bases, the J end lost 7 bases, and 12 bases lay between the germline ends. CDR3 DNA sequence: TGTGCCAGCAGTCCGCCGGGAGGCCAGCCCCAGCATTTT. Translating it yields CASSPPGGQPQHF.

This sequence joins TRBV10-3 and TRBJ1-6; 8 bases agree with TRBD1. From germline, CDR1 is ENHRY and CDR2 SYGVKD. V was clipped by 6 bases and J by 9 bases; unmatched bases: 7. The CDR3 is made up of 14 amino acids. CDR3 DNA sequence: TGTGCCATCAGCACGACAGGGGATAGTTCACCCCTCCACTTT. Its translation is CAISTTGDSSPLHF.

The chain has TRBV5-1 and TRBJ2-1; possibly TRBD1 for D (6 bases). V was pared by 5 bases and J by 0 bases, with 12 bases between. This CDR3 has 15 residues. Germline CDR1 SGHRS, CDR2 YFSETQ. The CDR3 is CASSYRASSYNEQFF. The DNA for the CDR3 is TGCGCCAGCAGTTACAGGGCCAGCTCCTACAATGAGCAGTTCTTC.

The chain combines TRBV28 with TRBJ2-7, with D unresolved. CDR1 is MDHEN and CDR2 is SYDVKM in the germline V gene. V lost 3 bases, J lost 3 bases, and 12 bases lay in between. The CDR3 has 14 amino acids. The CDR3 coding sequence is TGTGCCAGCAGTTTGTTTTGGCGGAGCTACGAGCAGTACTTC. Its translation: CASSLFWRSYEQYF.

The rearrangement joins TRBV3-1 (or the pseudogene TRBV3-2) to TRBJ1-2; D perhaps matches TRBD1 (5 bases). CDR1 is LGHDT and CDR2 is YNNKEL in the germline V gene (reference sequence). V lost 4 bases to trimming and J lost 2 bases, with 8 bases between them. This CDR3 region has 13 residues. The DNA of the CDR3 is TGTGCCAGCAGCCCGTCAGGGAACTATGGCTACACCTTC. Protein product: CASSPSGNYGYTF.

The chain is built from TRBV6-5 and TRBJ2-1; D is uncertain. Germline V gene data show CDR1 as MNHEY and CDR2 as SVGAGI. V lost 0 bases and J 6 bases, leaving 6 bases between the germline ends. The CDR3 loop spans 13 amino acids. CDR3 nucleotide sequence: TGTGCCAGCAGTTACTCCCCTCCCAATGAGCAGTTCTTC. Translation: CASSYSPPNEQFF.

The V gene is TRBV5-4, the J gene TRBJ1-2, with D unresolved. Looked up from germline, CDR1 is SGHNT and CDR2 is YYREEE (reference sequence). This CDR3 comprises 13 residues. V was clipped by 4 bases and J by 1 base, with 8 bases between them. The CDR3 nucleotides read TGTGCCAGCAGCCTCGGACTTAACTATGGCTACACCTTC. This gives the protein CASSLGLNYGYTF.

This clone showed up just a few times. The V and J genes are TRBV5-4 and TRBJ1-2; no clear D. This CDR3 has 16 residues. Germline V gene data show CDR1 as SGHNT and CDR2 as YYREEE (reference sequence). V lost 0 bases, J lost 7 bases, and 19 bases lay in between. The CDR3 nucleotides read TGTGCCAGCAGCTTGGCGGGAGGCAGCCGTGGGGTTGGCTACACCTTC. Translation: CASSLAGGSRGVGYTF.

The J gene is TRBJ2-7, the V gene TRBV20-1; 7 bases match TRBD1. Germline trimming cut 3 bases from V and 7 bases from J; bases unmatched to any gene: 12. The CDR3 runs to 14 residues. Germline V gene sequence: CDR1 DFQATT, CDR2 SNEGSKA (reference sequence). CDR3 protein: CSASEQGFLREQYF. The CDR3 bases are TGCAGTGCTAGTGAACAGGGGTTCCTGCGTGAGCAGTACTTC.

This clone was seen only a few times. In DNA, the CDR3 is TGTGCCAGCAGCTTGAATCTAGCGGGAGAGACAGATACGCAGTATTTT. This gives the protein CASSLNLAGETDTQYF. V and J are TRBV5-5 and TRBJ2-3; 10 nucleotides line up with TRBD2. The CDR3 loop spans 16 amino acids. Germline V CDR1 and CDR2: SGHKS, YYEKEE (reference sequence). The V gene end was trimmed by 1 base and the J gene end by 3 bases; junction bases not matched to a gene: 5.

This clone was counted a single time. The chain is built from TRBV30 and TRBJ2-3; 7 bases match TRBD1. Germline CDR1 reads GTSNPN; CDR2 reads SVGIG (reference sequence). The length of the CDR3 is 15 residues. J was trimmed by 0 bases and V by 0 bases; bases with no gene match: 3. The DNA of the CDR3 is TGTGCCTGGAGTGTAGGGGGCGGTAGCACAGATACGCAGTATTTT. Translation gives CAWSVGGGSTDTQYF. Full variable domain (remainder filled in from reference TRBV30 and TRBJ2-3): SQTIHQWPATLVQPVGSPLSLECTVEGTSNPNLYWYRQAAGRGLQLLFYSVGIGQISSEVPQNLSASRPQDRQFILSSKKLLLSDSGFYLCAWSVGGGSTDTQYFGPGTRLTVL.

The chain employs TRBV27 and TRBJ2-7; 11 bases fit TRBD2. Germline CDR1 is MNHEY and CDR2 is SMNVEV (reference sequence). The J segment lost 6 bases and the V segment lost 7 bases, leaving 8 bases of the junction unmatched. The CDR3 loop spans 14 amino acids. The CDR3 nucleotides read TGTGCCAGCACCCAGACTAGCGGGATGTGCGAGCAGTACTTC. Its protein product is CASTQTSGMCEQYF.

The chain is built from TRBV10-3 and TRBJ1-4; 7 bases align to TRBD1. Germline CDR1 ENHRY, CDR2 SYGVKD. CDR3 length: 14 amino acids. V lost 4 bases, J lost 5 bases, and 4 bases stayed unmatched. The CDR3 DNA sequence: TGTGCCATCAGTGCGACAGGGCGGAATGAAAAACTGTTTTTT. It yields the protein CAISATGRNEKLFF.

The CDR3 DNA reads as TGTGCCAGCAGCCAAGATTGGGCGTTACCCTACGAGCAGTACTTC. Protein product: CASSQDWALPYEQYF. The genes are TRBV4-2 and TRBJ2-7, with D unresolved. The CDR3 consists of 15 residues. V was cut by 0 bases and J by 2 bases, with 11 bases left in between. Germline CDR1 reads LGHNA; CDR2 reads YNFKEQ.

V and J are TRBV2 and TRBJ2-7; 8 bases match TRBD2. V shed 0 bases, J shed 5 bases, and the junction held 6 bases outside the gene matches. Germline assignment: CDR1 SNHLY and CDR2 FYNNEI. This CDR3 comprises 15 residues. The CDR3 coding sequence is TGTGCCAGCAGTGAAGCGCTGGCGGGAGGAAACGAGCAGTACTTC. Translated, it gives CASSEALAGGNEQYF.

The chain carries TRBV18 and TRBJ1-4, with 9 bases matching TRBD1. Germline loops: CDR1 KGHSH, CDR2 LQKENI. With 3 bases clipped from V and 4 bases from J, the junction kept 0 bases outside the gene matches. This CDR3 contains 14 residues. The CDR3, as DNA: TGTGCCAGCTCACCGGGACAGGGTAATGAAAAACTGTTTTTT. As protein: CASSPGQGNEKLFF.

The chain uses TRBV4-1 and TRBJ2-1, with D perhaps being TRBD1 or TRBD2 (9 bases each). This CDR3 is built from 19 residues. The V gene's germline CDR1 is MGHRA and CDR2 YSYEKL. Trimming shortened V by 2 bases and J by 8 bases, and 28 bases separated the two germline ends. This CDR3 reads CASSQILQGAMGLADEQFF. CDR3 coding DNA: TGCGCCAGCAGCCAAATTTTACAGGGGGCGATGGGACTAGCAGATGAGCAGTTCTTC.

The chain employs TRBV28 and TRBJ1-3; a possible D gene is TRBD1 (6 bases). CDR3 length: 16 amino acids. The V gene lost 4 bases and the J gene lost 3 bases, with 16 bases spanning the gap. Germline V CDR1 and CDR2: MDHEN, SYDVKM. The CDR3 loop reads CASSSPGGGRGNTIYF. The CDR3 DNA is TGTGCCAGCAGTTCGCCGGGGGGCGGTCGTGGAAACACCATATATTTT. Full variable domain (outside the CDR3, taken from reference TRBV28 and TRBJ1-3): DVKVTQSSRYLVKRTGEKVFLECVQDMDHENMFWYRQDPGLGLRLIYFSYDVKMKEKGDIPEGYSVSREKKERFSLILESASTNQTSMYLCASSSPGGGRGNTIYFGEGSWLTVV.

This CDR3 is CASSQGRYFATNEKLFF. The CDR3 nucleotides read TGTGCCAGCAGCCAGGGCAGGTATTTCGCAACTAATGAAAAACTGTTTTTT. This chain connects TRBV14 to TRBJ1-4; D gene uncertain. Trimming left V 3 bases short and J 0 bases short, with 14 bases between. Germline V gene data show CDR1 as SGHDN and CDR2 as FVKESK. CDR3 length equals 17 residues.

CDR3 coding DNA: TGCGCCAGCAGCCAAGATTTTCGCAGATCCTACGAGCAGTACTTC. Translating it yields CASSQDFRRSYEQYF. This chain connects TRBV4-1 to TRBJ2-7; D is unresolved. CDR1 and CDR2 from the germline V gene are MGHRA and YSYEKL. Trimming pared 0 bases from V and 1 base from J, leaving 10 bases between. CDR3 length equals 15 residues.

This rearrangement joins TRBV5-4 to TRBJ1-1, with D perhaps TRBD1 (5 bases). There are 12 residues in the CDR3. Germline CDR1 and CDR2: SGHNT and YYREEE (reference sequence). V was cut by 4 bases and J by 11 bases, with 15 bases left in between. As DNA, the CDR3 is TGTGCCAGCAGCCCAGGGCCGATCGGCGCTTTCTTT. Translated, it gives CASSPGPIGAFF.

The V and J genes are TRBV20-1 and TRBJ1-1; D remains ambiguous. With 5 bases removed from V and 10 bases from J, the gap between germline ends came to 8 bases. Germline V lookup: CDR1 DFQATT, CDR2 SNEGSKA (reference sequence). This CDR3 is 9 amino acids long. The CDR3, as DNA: TGCAGTGCTCTCCCAGGAGCTTTCTTT. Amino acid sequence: CSALPGAFF.

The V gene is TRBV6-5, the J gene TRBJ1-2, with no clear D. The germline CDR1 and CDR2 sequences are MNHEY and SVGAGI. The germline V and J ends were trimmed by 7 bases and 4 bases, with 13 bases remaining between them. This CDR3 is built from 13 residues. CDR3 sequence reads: CASTTSSVYGYTF. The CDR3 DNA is TGTGCCAGCACAACGAGTAGCGTCTATGGCTACACCTTC.

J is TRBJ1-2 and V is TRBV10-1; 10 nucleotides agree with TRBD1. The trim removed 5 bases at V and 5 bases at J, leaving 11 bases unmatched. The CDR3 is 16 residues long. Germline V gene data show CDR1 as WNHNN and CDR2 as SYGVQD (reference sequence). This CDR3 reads CASSSHRTGGNYGYTF. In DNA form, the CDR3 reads TGCGCCAGCAGTTCCCATCGGACAGGGGGGAATTATGGCTACACCTTC.

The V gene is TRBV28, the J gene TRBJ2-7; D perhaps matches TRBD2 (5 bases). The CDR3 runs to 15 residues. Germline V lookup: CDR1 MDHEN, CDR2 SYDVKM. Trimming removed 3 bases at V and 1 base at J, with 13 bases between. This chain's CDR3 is CASSFLGGGSYEQYF. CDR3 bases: TGTGCCAGCAGTTTCCTCGGAGGTGGGTCCTACGAGCAGTACTTC.

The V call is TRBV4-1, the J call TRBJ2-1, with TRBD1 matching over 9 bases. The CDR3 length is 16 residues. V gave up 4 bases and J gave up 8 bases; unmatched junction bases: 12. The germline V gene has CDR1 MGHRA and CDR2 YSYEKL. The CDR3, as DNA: TGCGCCAGCAGCCCCGGGGGGACAGGGCTTTCCCATGAGCAGTTCTTC. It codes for CASSPGGTGLSHEQFF.

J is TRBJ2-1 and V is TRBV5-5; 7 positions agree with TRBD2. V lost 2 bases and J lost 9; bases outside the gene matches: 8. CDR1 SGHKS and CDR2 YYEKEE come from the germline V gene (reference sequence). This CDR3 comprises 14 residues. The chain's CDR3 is CASSFGSGKSEQFF. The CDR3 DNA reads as TGTGCCAGCAGCTTTGGCAGCGGGAAATCTGAGCAGTTCTTC. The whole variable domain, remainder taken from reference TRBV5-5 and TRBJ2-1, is DAGVTQSPTHLIKTRGQQVTLRCSPISGHKSVSWYQQVLGQGPQFIFQYYEKEERGRGNFPDRFSARQFPNYSSELNVNALLLGDSALYLCASSFGSGKSEQFFGPGTRLTVL.